A single sample is the source of the 13 T cell receptor beta chains below, sequenced in a study of CD8+CD57+ T cells in acquired aplastic anemia. Genomic DNA was employed as the template in profiling TCR beta VDJ and CDR3. From the reads, TCRdb called clonotypes with MiXCR, one entry per CDR3 protein. The sample has about 190,000 distinct CDR3 sequences, 55% to 70% seen once; the top ten hold 35% to 55%. Sequencing was done on a sample of sorted CD4+, CD8+, or CD8+CD57+ T cells (not recorded which) from PBMCs. Every receptor here comes from a human donor with severe aplastic anemia or a healthy control (not recorded which).

The chain couples TRBV29-1 to TRBJ2-3; D not certain. Germline V gene sequence: CDR1 SQVTM, CDR2 ANQGSEA. The CDR3 runs to 13 residues. The V end lost 3 bases, the J end lost 5 bases, and 12 bases lay between the germline ends. CDR3 nucleotide sequence: TGCAGCGTTGAGGTTGGGTCGGGAGATACGCAGTATTTT. Translation gives CSVEVGSGDTQYF.

V usage is TRBV9 and J usage is TRBJ2-1; D gene ambiguous. Germline CDR1 reads SGDLS; CDR2 reads YYNGEE. The CDR3 contains 12 residues. Trimming stripped 3 bases from V and 8 bases from J, with 9 bases between. Written as DNA, the CDR3 is TGTGCCAGCAGCGGCGTTGGCTATGAGCAGTTCTTC. This gives the protein CASSGVGYEQFF.

The table lists this clonotype with many counts. The chain uses TRBV20-1 and TRBJ2-3, with D perhaps given as TRBD1 or TRBD2 (6 bases each). Germline CDR1 reads DFQATT; CDR2 reads SNEGSKA (reference sequence). This CDR3 has 14 residues. DNA for the CDR3: TGCTCCGCACGGGGGCCTATAAGGACAGATACGCAGTATTTT. It codes for CSARGPIRTDTQYF.

The chain carries TRBV7-9 and TRBJ2-3; perhaps TRBD2 as D (5 bases). The germline CDR1 and CDR2 sequences are SEHNR and FQNEAQ (reference sequence). V lost 3 bases to trimming and J lost 4 bases, with 17 bases between them. This CDR3 spans 16 amino acids. The CDR3 here is CASSLFGAERADTQYF. DNA of the CDR3: TGTGCCAGCAGCTTGTTTGGAGCCGAGAGGGCAGATACGCAGTATTTT.

The chain links TRBV7-2 to TRBJ2-2; D is unresolved. The germline CDR1 and CDR2 sequences are SGHTA and FQGNSA. V lost 5 bases and J lost 8, with 12 bases in between. This CDR3 region has 13 residues. In DNA, the CDR3 is TGTGCCAGCAGCCCCCTAGTGGCGGGGGAGCTGTTTTTT. Translated: CASSPLVAGELFF.

This clonotype came up many times. This chain connects TRBV9 to TRBJ2-3; 7 bases align to TRBD2. Germline CDR1 is SGDLS and CDR2 is YYNGEE. The CDR3 covers 17 residues. J lost 4 bases, V lost 0 bases, and 11 bases had no gene match. CDR3 residues: CASSVGLAVQPADTQYF. CDR3 bases: TGTGCCAGCAGCGTAGGCCTAGCGGTCCAGCCCGCAGATACGCAGTATTTT.

In this sample, this clonotype turned up many times. The V and J genes are TRBV7-2 and TRBJ2-1; 7 nucleotides match TRBD1. V trimming: 2 bases; J trimming: 4 bases; junction bases outside the gene matches: 11. The CDR3 is made up of 17 amino acids. The germline CDR1 and CDR2 sequences are SGHTA and FQGNSA. DNA of the CDR3: TGTGCCAGCAGCTTAACAGAGGGGGCATTCAATTACAATGAGCAGTTCTTC. Amino acids: CASSLTEGAFNYNEQFF.

This chain connects TRBV11-3 to TRBJ2-3; D is possibly TRBD1 (6 bases). Trimming removed 6 bases at V and 3 bases at J, with 13 bases between. The CDR3 runs 14 residues. Germline loops: CDR1 SGHNT, CDR2 YENEEA. CDR3 region: CASSLTQGTDTQYF. The CDR3, as DNA: TGTGCCAGCAGTCTCACCCAGGGGACAGATACGCAGTATTTT.

The J gene is TRBJ1-5, the V gene TRBV3-1; 8 bases agree with TRBD1. J lost 5 bases, V lost 4 bases, and 10 bases had no gene match. This CDR3 region has 16 residues. Germline assignment: CDR1 LGHDT and CDR2 YNNKEL (reference sequence). The CDR3 loop reads CASSPSYRGSHQPQHF. CDR3 DNA sequence: TGTGCCAGCAGCCCCTCTTACAGGGGGAGTCATCAGCCCCAGCATTTT.

The genes are TRBV7-2 and TRBJ1-3; D unresolved. This CDR3 has 16 residues. The V end lost 5 bases, the J end lost 1 base, and 15 bases lay between the germline ends. Germline lookup yields CDR1 SGHTA and CDR2 FQGNSA. The CDR3 loop is CASSRSVGSSGNTIYF. CDR3 sequence (DNA): TGTGCCAGCAGCCGCAGCGTAGGCAGTTCTGGAAACACCATATATTTT.

The V call is TRBV20-1, the J call TRBJ2-5; D possibly corresponds to TRBD2 (5 bases). There are 15 residues in the CDR3. V gave up 0 bases and J gave up 0 bases, with 11 bases separating them. Germline CDR1 DFQATT, CDR2 SNEGSKA (reference sequence). CDR3 coding DNA: TGCAGTGCTAGAGATCCGGACTCCCACCAAGAGACCCAGTACTTC. Its protein is CSARDPDSHQETQYF.

The V call is TRBV7-9, the J call TRBJ1-2, with D unresolved. The V gene lost 1 base and the J gene lost 2 bases, with 8 bases spanning the gap. This CDR3 is 14 amino acids long. Germline lookup yields CDR1 SEHNR and CDR2 FQNEAQ (reference sequence). Here the CDR3 DNA reads TGTGCCAGCAGCTTAGGACCAGGCAACTATGGCTACACCTTC. It specifies CASSLGPGNYGYTF.

This clonotype was picked up a small number of times. The V gene is TRBV6-2 or TRBV6-3, the J gene TRBJ2-3; 14 bases are shared with TRBD2. The V gene's germline CDR1 is MNHEY and CDR2 SVGEGT. CDR3 length: 16 residues. The V segment lost 2 bases and the J segment 6 bases; nucleotides outside the gene matches: 4. The CDR3 sequence is CASSYETSGGEDTQYF. The DNA of the CDR3 is TGTGCCAGCAGTTACGAGACTAGCGGGGGGGAGGATACGCAGTATTTT.